The rows below give T cell receptor beta chains drawn from one sample of a study of T-cell reconstitution after alpha-beta-depleted transplantation in children. TCRdb ran MiXCR on the PCR reads and lists one entry per CDR3 protein. The table includes hundreds of thousands of distinct CDR3 sequences, roughly 15% detected once. Material: PBMCs from the stem cell graft donor, obtained from the stem cell graft. Source of these receptors: a human donor who donated a stem cell graft to a child with acute myeloid leukemia. The CDR3 runs from the conserved cysteine through the conserved F or W. Each record gives: J gene, V gene, D gene, CDR3 protein. A D gene is named only where the DNA matches it firmly.

TRBJ2-3 | TRBV29-1 | TRBD1 | CSVRTGTGGTDTQYF
TRBJ1-3 | TRBV18 | NA | CASSPTSTGGNTIYF
TRBJ1-5 | TRBV12-3/TRBV12-4 | TRBD1 | CASRGQSQHF
TRBJ2-6 | TRBV12-3/TRBV12-4 | NA | CASIGDDRSGLSGANVLTF
TRBJ1-1 | TRBV15 | NA | CATSSRAGMNTEAFF
TRBJ2-2 | TRBV18 | NA | CASSWGRTNTGELFF
TRBJ2-1 | TRBV5-1 | NA | CASSLGLREQFF
TRBJ2-5 | TRBV30 | NA | CAWSVAGFETQYF
TRBJ2-3 | TRBV21-1 | NA | CASSKPGLAGGYSTDTQYF
TRBJ1-4 | TRBV6-2/TRBV6-3 | NA | CASHWDGNEKLFF
TRBJ1-4 | TRBV20-1 | NA | CSAPAGTDVATNEKLFF
TRBJ1-1 | TRBV29-1 | NA | CSVELGEAFF
TRBJ2-3 | TRBV12-3/TRBV12-4 | TRBD2 | CASSSFAGGERLTDTQYF
TRBJ2-1 | TRBV24-1 | NA | CATDQGGLGNEQFF
TRBJ2-6 | TRBV25-1 | TRBD1 | CASSEGQYSGANVLTF
TRBJ1-1 | TRBV6-1 | NA | CASREGQGRNTEAFF
TRBJ2-5 | TRBV9 | TRBD2 | CASNLAGQETQYF
TRBJ2-3 | TRBV5-6 | NA | CASSLAFAVSTDTQYF
TRBJ1-5 | TRBV5-1 | TRBD1 | CASSWDGDRGQPQHF
TRBJ2-5 | TRBV29-1 | NA | CSVHGPETQYF
TRBJ2-5 | TRBV7-2 | NA | CASSLVQRETQYF
TRBJ2-7 | TRBV5-1 | NA | CASSWDWQGSYEQYF
TRBJ2-3 | TRBV7-2 | NA | CASSLEGYTQYF
TRBJ2-3 | TRBV29-1 | NA | CSVIPGERIDTQYF